One T cell receptor beta chain is described in this entry. Method: immunoSEQ multiplex PCR; TCRdb's copy keeps in-frame clones and lacks some. The sample consists of about 370,000 clones, 80% to 90% of them appearing once. Germline assignment: CDR1 KGHDR and CDR2 SFDVKD. The ends were cut back, 8 bases at V and 1 base at J, with 11 bases in the middle. This CDR3 is 14 amino acids long. The data are from a study of blood T cell repertoires in COVID-19. The sequenced sample consisted of PBMCs or T cells enriched from blood (not recorded which). The chain joins TRBV24-1 to TRBJ2-1, with D perhaps TRBD1 (5 bases). The receptor was derived from a young man who had recovered from COVID-19. The CDR3: CATNNDSSYNEQFF. The CDR3 bases are TGTGCCACCAATAACGACAGTTCCTACAATGAGCAGTTCTTC.